This T cell receptor beta chain is from a study of response to subunit inactivated influenza vaccine. Concerning this clonotype: The antigen is undetermined.

Study conclusions and caveats: A suggestion made by the authors is that each seasonal influenza vaccination recruits few new T cells.

Germline CDR1 reads ENHRY; CDR2 reads SYGVKD. The CDR3 runs 14 residues. Trimming stripped 7 bases from V and 6 bases from J, with 16 bases between. TCRdb re-analysed the RT-PCR reads in MiXCR, keeping a single row per CDR3 protein. The sample shows roughly 790,000 distinct CDR3 sequences, about 20% of them seen only once. This sequence was found in a man between 50 and 59 years old who received an inactivated influenza vaccine. The specimen comprised PBMCs from blood, sampled 4 to 6 days after vaccination. The chain recombines TRBV10-3 with TRBJ2-1; D gene ambiguous. The CDR3 protein is CAINPGSKSNEQFF. The CDR3 DNA reads as TGTGCCATCAACCCCGGATCCAAGAGCAATGAGCAGTTCTTC.